Detailed here is one TCR beta chain. The entry originates in a study of beta chain features in type 1 diabetes. Trimming shortened V by 4 bases and J by 6 bases, and 17 bases separated the two germline ends. The CDR3 has 14 amino acids. Germline V gene sequence: CDR1 SGHDT, CDR2 YYEEEE. Every bit of the isolated RNA underwent reverse transcription, so sequencing read expressed TCRB transcripts. The protocol was immunoSEQ multiplex PCR, while the TCRdb copy is restricted to in-frame clones and leaves out a portion. The sample includes 150,000 to 200,000 clones, approximately 9% seen only once; the top ten take 2.3%.

The chain recombines TRBV5-6 with TRBJ2-7, with a weak D call TRBD2 (5 bases). The sample comprised central memory CD4+ T cells from blood. This receptor was obtained from a woman younger than 30 in good health. The CDR3 DNA follows: TGTGCCAGCAGCGGACGGGCGGGTCCTAGCGAGCAGTACTTC. Residues: CASSGRAGPSEQYF.